The T cell receptor (beta chain) described here comes from a study of blood T cell repertoires in COVID-19. Study-wide background: Both acute and convalescent COVID-19 samples were obtained from the United States, Italy and Spain.

This CDR3 region has 13 residues. V was clipped by 3 bases and J by 7 bases; unmatched bases: 2. Authors' methods: Reference gene primers were amplified, and this amplification served to estimate nucleated cell counts. Sequencing used immunoSEQ multiplex PCR; TCRdb keeps in-frame clones, though not all of them. V, J and clone size were drawn from that table, and D and trimming were deduced from the DNA. This table holds approximately 140,000 clones, 84% found once. What was sequenced was peripheral blood. The clonotype comes from a man between 65 and 85 years old with acute or convalescent COVID-19. The chain links TRBV12-3 or TRBV12-4 to TRBJ2-1; 8 bases map to TRBD2. As DNA, the CDR3 is TGTGCCAGCAGTTTGGGGACTAGGAATGAGCAGTTCTTC. The encoded protein is CASSLGTRNEQFF.